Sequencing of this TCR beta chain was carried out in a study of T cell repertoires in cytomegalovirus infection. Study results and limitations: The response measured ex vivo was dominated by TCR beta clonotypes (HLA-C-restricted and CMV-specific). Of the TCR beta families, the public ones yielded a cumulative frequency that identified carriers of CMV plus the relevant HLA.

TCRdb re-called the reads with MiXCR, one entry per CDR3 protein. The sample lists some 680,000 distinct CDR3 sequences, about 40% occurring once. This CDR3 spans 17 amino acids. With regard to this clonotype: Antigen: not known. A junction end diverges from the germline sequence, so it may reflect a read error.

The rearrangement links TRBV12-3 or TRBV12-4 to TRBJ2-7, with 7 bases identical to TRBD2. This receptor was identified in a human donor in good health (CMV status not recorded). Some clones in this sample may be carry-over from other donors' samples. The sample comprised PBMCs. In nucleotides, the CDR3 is TGTGCCAGCAGTTTAGATCGTGGGGGGGTTAAAGGTTACGGGCAGTACTTC. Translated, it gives CASSLDRGGVKGYGQYF.